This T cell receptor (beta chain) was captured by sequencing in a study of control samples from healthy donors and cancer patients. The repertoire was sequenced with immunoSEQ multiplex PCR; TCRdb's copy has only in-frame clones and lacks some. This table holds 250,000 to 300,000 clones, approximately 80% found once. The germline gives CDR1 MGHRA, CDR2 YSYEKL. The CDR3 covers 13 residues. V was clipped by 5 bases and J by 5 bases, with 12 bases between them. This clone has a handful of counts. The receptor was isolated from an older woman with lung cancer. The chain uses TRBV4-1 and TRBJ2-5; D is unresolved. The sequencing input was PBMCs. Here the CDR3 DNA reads TGCGCCAGCAGCTACGCTGGGGTTGAGACCCAGTACTTC. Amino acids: CASSYAGVETQYF.